The clone carrying this T cell receptor beta chain was picked up a small number of times. The data were obtained in a study of blood T cells in healthy people across ages. A second PCR, run for roughly 7 to 11 cycles, used a sample-barcoded 5' primer plus a J-beta primer mix. Template switching added a 12-random-nucleotide identifier to every cDNA molecule. TCRdb reprocessed the 5' RACE reads via MiXCR and lists one record per CDR3 protein. The repertoire holds 1,500,000 or so distinct CDR3 sequences, 45% to 70% seen once, with 6.7% in the top ten. The CDR3 sequence is 13 residues long. Trimming took off 7 bases at V and 8 bases at J, with 18 bases between the two ends. Germline V gene lookup returns CDR1 SQVTM and CDR2 ANQGSEA.

V gene TRBV29-1 combines with J gene TRBJ2-1; either TRBD1 or TRBD2 may supply D (5 bases each). The TCR originated in a man aged 18 to 30 in good health. What was sequenced was blood. The CDR3 DNA reads as TGCAGCGCGAGGGGCCGGGTTCGGGATGAGCAGTTCTTC. This gives the protein CSARGRVRDEQFF.